The 10 T cell receptor beta chains below were found in one sample sequenced in a study of T cells in Graves' hyperthyroidism and ophthalmopathy. Regions amplified from RNA transcripts were the TCR beta CDR3 regions. Primed by the HTBI set, a first-round RT-PCR was run on the TCR CDR3. TCRdb called the multiplex PCR reads again in MiXCR, with one record for every CDR3 protein. The sample gives 500,000 to 600,000 distinct CDR3 sequences, around 46% of which show up once; around 7.7% is in the top ten. Sequencing was done on a sample of peripheral blood or thyroid tissue (not recorded which). These receptors were taken from a woman under 30 with Graves' hyperthyroidism.

A word on this clonotype: A clone one base away is much larger, so this may be a read error. The chain combines TRBV6-2 or TRBV6-3 with TRBJ2-2; no firm D call. This CDR3 comprises 13 residues. CDR1 and CDR2 from the germline V gene are MNHEY and SVGEGT. In DNA form, the CDR3 reads TGTGCCAGCCGGAGAAGGAACATCGGGGAGCTGTTTTTT. This gives the protein CASRRRNIGELFF.

Points on this clonotype: One end of the junction does not line up with germline, which may come from a read error. The chain carries TRBV29-1 and TRBJ1-2; TRBD1 is a possible D gene (5 bases). Germline-derived CDR1 and CDR2 are SQVTM and ANQGSEA. The CDR3 has 11 residues. The CDR3 here is CSFGRDYGNTF. Here the CDR3 DNA reads TGCAGCTTCGGTCGGGACTATGGCAACACCTTC.

This sequence joins TRBV5-4 and TRBJ1-1; D may be TRBD1 (5 bases). The CDR3 contains 14 residues. The ends were cut back, 1 base at V and 5 bases at J, with 12 bases in the middle. In germline, CDR1 is SGHNT, CDR2 YYREEE (reference sequence). CDR3 nucleotide sequence: TGTGCCAGCAGCTTGTGGCAGGGAGGAACTGAAGCTTTCTTT. This codes for CASSLWQGGTEAFF. The full variable domain, completed using reference TRBV5-4 and TRBJ1-1, is ETGVTQSPTHLIKTRGQQVTLRCSSQSGHNTVSWYQQALGQGPQFIFQYYREEENGRGNFPPRFSGLQFPNYSSELNVNALELDDSALYLCASSLWQGGTEAFFGQGTRLTVV.

The CDR3 bases are TGCAGTGGGGAAGGGGGCTCCTATGGCTACACCTTC. This sequence encodes CSGEGGSYGYTF. The V gene is TRBV20-1, the J gene TRBJ1-2; 7 nucleotides agree with TRBD1. Trimming at V came to 7 bases and at J to 4 bases, leaving 6 bases not matched to a gene. The CDR3 contains 12 residues. CDR1 is DFQATT, CDR2 SNEGSKA, per germline (reference sequence).

The V and J genes are TRBV27 and TRBJ2-7, with 9 bases that match TRBD2. This CDR3 contains 14 residues. The V and J ends lost 6 bases and 9 bases, in that order; junction bases with no gene match: 12. From germline, CDR1 is MNHEY and CDR2 SMNVEV (reference sequence). CDR3 protein: CASSGGGMTSGQYF. The CDR3 DNA sequence: TGTGCCAGCAGCGGAGGGGGGATGACTAGCGGGCAGTACTTC.

This clonotype appeared many times. The CDR3 region has the DNA TGTGCCAGCAGCTTATCAAGGCTGTCACCCCTCCACTTT. This codes for CASSLSRLSPLHF. This rearrangement joins TRBV7-3 to TRBJ1-6; D remains ambiguous. The germline CDR1 and CDR2 sequences are SGHTA and FQGTGA. This CDR3 comprises 13 residues. V shed 2 bases and J shed 10 bases, with 9 bases lying between them.

The chain uses TRBV20-1 and TRBJ2-1; 7 nucleotides align to TRBD1. Germline lookup yields CDR1 DFQATT and CDR2 SNEGSKA (reference sequence). V lost 3 bases and J lost 4; bases outside the gene matches: 6. The CDR3 is made up of 14 amino acids. CDR3 sequence (DNA): TGCAGTGCTAGGCGGACAGGTCCATACAATGAGCAGTTCTTC. Residues: CSARRTGPYNEQFF.

As concerns this clonotype: At one end, the junction sequence differs from germline, possibly due to a read error. The V gene is TRBV7-7, the J gene TRBJ2-5; D could derive from TRBD1 or TRBD2 (6 bases each). CDR3 length: 16 residues. The germline gives CDR1 SSHAT, CDR2 FNYEAQ (reference sequence). The CDR3 here is CASSSWPKGDGGPQYF. For the CDR3, the DNA is TGTGCTAGCAGCTCATGGCCCAAGGGGGACGGGGGTCCCCAGTACTTC.

Concerning this clonotype itself: This may arise from a read error, as a much more abundant clone is one base away. The gene calls are TRBV6-6 and TRBJ1-5; D might be TRBD1 (6 bases). The CDR3 runs 14 residues. Germline-derived CDR1 and CDR2 are MNHNY and SVGAGI (reference sequence). The CDR3 nucleotides are TGTGCCTGCAGTTACGAGCAGGGGAATCAGCCCCAGCATTTT. Its protein product is CACSYEQGNQPQHF.

The chain combines TRBV20-1 with TRBJ1-5; TRBD1 is a possible D gene (6 bases). The germline V gene encodes CDR1 DFQATT and CDR2 SNEGSKA (reference sequence). The V end lost 1 base, the J end lost 4 bases, and 17 bases lay between the germline ends. The CDR3 is 16 residues long. The CDR3 loop is CSARVSRGGFNQPQHF. Written as DNA, the CDR3 is TGCAGTGCTAGAGTATCCAGGGGAGGGTTTAATCAGCCCCAGCATTTT.